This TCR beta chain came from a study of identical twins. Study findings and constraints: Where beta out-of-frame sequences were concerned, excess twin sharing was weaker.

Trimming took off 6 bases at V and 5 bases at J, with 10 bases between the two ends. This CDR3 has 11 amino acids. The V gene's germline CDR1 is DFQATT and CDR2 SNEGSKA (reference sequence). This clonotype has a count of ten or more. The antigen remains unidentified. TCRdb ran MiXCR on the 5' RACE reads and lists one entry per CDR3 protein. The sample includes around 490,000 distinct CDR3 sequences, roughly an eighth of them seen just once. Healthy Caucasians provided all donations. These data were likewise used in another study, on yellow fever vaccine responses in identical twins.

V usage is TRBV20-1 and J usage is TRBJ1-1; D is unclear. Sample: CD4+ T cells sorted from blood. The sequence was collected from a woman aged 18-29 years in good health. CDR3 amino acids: CSAVFRTEAFF. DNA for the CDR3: TGCAGTGCGGTCTTCCGAACTGAAGCTTTCTTT.